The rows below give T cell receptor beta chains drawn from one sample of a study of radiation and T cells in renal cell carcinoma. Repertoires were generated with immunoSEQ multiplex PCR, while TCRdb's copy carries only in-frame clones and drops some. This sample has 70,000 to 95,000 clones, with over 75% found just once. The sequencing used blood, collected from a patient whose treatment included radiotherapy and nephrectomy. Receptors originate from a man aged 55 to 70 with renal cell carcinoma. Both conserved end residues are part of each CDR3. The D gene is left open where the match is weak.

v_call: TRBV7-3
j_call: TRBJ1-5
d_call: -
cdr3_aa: CASSLGADQPQHF

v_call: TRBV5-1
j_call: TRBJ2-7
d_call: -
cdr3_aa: CASSIQGVGSYEQYF

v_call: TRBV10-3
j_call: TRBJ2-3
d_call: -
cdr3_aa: CAISWGGRGPTDTQYF

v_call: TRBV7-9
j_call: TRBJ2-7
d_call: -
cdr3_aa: CASSPVKPEQYF

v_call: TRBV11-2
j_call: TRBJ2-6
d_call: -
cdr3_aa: CASSRGSGANVLTF

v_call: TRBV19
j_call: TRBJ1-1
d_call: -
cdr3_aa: CASSNPGVNTEAFF

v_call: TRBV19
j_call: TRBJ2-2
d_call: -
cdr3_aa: CASSHPPGELFF

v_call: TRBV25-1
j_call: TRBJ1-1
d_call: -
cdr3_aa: CASRVGSNTEAFF

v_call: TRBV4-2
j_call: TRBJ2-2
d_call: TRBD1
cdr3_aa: CASSQVTGGTGELFF

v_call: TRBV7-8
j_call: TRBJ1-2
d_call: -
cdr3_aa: CASSFRGTNYGYTF

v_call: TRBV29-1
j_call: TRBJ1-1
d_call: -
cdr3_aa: CSVEARGGNTEAFF

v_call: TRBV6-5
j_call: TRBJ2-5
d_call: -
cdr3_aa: CASSGPRGQETQYF

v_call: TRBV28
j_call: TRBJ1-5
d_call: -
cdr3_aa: CASSLAVGEIQPQHF

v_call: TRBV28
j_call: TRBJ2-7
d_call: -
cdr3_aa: CASSLGRYEQYF

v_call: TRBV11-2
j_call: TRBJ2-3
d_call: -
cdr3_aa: CASSSARRFTDTQYF

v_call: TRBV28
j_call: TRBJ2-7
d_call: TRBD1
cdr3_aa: CATNSKGGASLYEQYF

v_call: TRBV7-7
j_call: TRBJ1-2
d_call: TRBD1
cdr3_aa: CASSRQGVSGYTF

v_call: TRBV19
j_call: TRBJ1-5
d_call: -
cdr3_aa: CASSLSGTDQPQHF

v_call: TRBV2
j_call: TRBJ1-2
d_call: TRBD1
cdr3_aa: CASSEADRVGYGYTF

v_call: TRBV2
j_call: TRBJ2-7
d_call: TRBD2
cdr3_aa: CASMLLAGAEQYF

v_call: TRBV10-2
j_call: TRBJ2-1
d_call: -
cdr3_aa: CASREDPEWSNEQFF

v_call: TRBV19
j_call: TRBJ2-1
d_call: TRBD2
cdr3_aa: CASSSTSGSEQFF

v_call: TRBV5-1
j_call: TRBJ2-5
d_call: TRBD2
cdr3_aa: CASSGIGTSGSETQYF

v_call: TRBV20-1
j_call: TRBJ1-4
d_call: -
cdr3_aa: CSARRLEKLFF

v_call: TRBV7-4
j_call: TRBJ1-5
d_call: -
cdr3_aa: CASHHQPQHF

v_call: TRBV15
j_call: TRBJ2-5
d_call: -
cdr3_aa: CATSVGGSGTQETQYF

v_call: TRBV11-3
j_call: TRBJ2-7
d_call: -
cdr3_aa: CASSLDGSPGQLQYF

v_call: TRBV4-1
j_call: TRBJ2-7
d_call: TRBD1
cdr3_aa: CASSQGPSGGYNEQYF

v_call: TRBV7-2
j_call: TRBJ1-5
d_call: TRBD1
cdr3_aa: CASRPTGGVQPQHF

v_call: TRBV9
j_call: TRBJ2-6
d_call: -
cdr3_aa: CASSVGGLSGANVLTF

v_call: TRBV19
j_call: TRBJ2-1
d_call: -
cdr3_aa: CASSLDSILSNEQFF

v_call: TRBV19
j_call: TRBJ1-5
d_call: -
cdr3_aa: CASTMGGGNQHF

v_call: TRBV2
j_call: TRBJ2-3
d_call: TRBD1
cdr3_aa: CASSEEGQGSDTQYF

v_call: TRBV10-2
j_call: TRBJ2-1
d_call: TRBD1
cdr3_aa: CASRKTGGRNEQFF

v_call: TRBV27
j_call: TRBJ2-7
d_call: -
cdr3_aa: CAPGHGGYEQYF

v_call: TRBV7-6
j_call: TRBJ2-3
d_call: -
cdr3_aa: CASSLARRDTQYF

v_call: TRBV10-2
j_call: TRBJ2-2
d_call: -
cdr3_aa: CASSPRGTGELFF

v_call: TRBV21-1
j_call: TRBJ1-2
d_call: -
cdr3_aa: CASSKEDGPNYGYTF

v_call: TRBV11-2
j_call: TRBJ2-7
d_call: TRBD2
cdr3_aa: CASSLLPSGSYEQYF

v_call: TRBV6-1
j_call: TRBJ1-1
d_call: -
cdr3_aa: CAIRSGARDPEAFF

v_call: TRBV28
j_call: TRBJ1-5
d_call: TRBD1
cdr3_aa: CASTRDRGTQPQHF

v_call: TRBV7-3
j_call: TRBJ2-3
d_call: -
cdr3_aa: CASSRDRSTDTQYF

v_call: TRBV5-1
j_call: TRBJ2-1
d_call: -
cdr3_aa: CASSLEGGGQFYNEQFF

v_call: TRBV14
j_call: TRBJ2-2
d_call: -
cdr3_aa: CASSRISVTGELFF

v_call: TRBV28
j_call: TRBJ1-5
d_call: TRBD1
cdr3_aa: CASSLSITGVLNQPQHF

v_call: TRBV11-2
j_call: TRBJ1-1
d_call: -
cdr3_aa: CASSLGGRNTEAFF

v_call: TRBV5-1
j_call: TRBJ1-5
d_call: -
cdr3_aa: CASSLAWNQPQHF

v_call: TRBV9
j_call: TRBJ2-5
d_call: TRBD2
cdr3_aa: CASSAVLAGGEETQYF

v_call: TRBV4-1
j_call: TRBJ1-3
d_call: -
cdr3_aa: CASTSLSGNTIYF

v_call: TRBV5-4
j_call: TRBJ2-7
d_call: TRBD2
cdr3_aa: CASSGGLAEYEQYF

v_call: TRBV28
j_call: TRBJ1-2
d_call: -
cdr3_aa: CASSFGRGYGYTF

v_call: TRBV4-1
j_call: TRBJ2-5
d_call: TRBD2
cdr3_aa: CASSHQGTAREGLIRKETQYF

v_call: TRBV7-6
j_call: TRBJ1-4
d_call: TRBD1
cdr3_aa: CASSSRGLTNEKLFF

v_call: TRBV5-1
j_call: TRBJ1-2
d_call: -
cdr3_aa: CASSLTGEPSLYTF